Below are 14 T cell receptor beta chains sequenced from a single sample in a study of CD8 T cells in Susac syndrome. Reverse transcription of about 0.5 to 1 ug RNA used random hexamers. TCRdb analysed the immunoSEQ multiplex PCR reads with MiXCR anew, one entry per CDR3 protein. Among 240,000 or so distinct CDR3 sequences listed, approximately 95% were seen once. Sequencing input: CD4+ T cells from PBMCs. The receptor set was obtained from a human donor with Susac syndrome.

The chain employs TRBV6-5 and TRBJ2-7, with a possible D match to TRBD2 (5 bases). The CDR3 has 14 residues. The germline V gene encodes CDR1 MNHEY and CDR2 SVGAGI. The V end lost 5 bases, the J end lost 0 bases, and 11 bases lay between the germline ends. The CDR3 protein is CASSPGLNSYEQYF. CDR3 DNA sequence: TGTGCCAGCAGTCCTGGACTCAACTCCTACGAGCAGTACTTC.

The chain combines TRBV4-1 with TRBJ2-7; D may be TRBD2 (6 bases). V was pared by 1 base and J by 5 bases, with 24 bases between. From germline, CDR1 is MGHRA and CDR2 YSYEKL. This CDR3 comprises 18 residues. In DNA form, the CDR3 reads TGCGCCAGCAGCCAAGTTCCATCCGCAGGGAAAGGACTACACGAGCAGTACTTC. Translating it yields CASSQVPSAGKGLHEQYF.

The V call is TRBV11-2, the J call TRBJ2-1; 11 nucleotides agree with TRBD2. V was pared by 5 bases and J by 3 bases, with 3 bases of the junction left unmatched. The CDR3 consists of 15 residues. Germline assignment: CDR1 SGHAT and CDR2 FQNNGV. CDR3 coding DNA: TGTGCCAGCAGCCAACTAGCGGGAGACTACAATGAGCAGTTCTTC. Protein: CASSQLAGDYNEQFF.

J is TRBJ2-7 and V is TRBV29-1; 10 nucleotides line up with TRBD2. The J segment lost 5 bases and the V segment lost 0 bases, leaving 7 bases of the junction unmatched. Germline V gene data show CDR1 as SQVTM and CDR2 as ANQGSEA. The CDR3 sequence is 15 residues long. The CDR3 nucleotides are TGCAGCGTTGAAGATCAAGCGGGAGGGCCAAACGAGCAGTACTTC. Its translation is CSVEDQAGGPNEQYF.

The CDR3 loop reads CASSYSISNQPQHF. CDR3 in DNA: TGTGCCAGCAGTTACTCGATAAGCAATCAGCCCCAGCATTTT. This chain joins TRBV6-2 or TRBV6-3 and TRBJ1-5; D is unresolved. Trimming stripped 0 bases from V and 1 base from J, with 4 bases between. The CDR3 consists of 14 residues. Germline V lookup: CDR1 MNHEY, CDR2 SVGEGT.

V usage is TRBV30 and J usage is TRBJ2-7, with D perhaps TRBD2 (6 bases). V lost 4 bases to trimming and J lost 3 bases, with 16 bases between them. The CDR3 has 14 residues. Germline loops: CDR1 GTSNPN, CDR2 SVGIG (reference sequence). The CDR3 here is CAWKFGLAYYEQYF. Written as DNA, the CDR3 is TGTGCCTGGAAGTTCGGTCTAGCGTACTACGAGCAGTACTTC.

The chain uses TRBV30 and TRBJ2-3; 7 positions match TRBD1. The CDR3 is 16 amino acids. V was pared by 0 bases and J by 2 bases, with 8 bases of the junction left unmatched. Germline loops: CDR1 GTSNPN, CDR2 SVGIG (reference sequence). CDR3 coding DNA: TGTGCCTGGAGTGTTTGGACAGGCCCAAACACAGATACGCAGTATTTT. It translates to CAWSVWTGPNTDTQYF.

The chain employs TRBV29-1 and TRBJ2-3, with D hard to call. Germline V lookup: CDR1 SQVTM, CDR2 ANQGSEA. The CDR3 has 15 amino acids. The V and J ends lost 6 bases and 0 bases respectively, with 16 bases between them. The CDR3 sequence: CSVARFGSSTDTQYF. The CDR3 DNA sequence: TGCAGCGTGGCCAGATTCGGGTCTAGCACAGATACGCAGTATTTT.

The CDR3 bases are TGTGCCACCTCCAGATTCCTAGCGGGATCCTACGAGCAGTACTTC. It specifies CATSRFLAGSYEQYF. This chain uses TRBV28 with TRBJ2-7; 9 positions match TRBD2. With V trimmed by 10 bases and J by 1 base, 11 bases remained unmatched. CDR3 length: 15 amino acids. From germline, CDR1 is MDHEN and CDR2 SYDVKM.

The chain employs TRBV11-2 and TRBJ1-2, with 7 bases aligning to TRBD1. The CDR3 consists of 16 residues. Germline CDR1 and CDR2: SGHAT and FQNNGV. V lost 1 base to trimming and J lost 3 bases; unmatched junction nucleotides: 8. The DNA for the CDR3 is TGTGCCAGCAGCTTAGGGAGAGGGGGCCGGTACTATGGCTACACCTTC. It translates to CASSLGRGGRYYGYTF. Complete variable domain (other parts from reference TRBV11-2 and TRBJ1-2): EAGVAQSPRYKIIEKRQSVAFWCNPISGHATLYWYQQILGQGPKLLIQFQNNGVVDDSQLPKDRFSAERLKGVDSTLKIQPAKLEDSAVYLCASSLGRGGRYYGYTFGSGTRLTVV.

This chain uses TRBV24-1 with TRBJ2-3, with TRBD2 matching 16 bases. The V gene end was trimmed by 6 bases and the J gene end by 5 bases; junction bases not matched to a gene: 7. Germline CDR1 and CDR2: KGHDR and SFDVKD. This CDR3 is built from 17 residues. CDR3 nucleotides: TGTGCCACCAGTCTGGGACTAGCGGGAGGGCAAGGAGATACGCAGTATTTT. Translated: CATSLGLAGGQGDTQYF.

J is TRBJ1-1 and V is TRBV4-1; tentative D call: TRBD1 (5 bases). The germline V and J ends were trimmed by 5 bases and 1 base, with 14 bases remaining between them. The CDR3 loop spans 15 amino acids. Germline V lookup: CDR1 MGHRA, CDR2 YSYEKL. The CDR3 coding sequence is TGCGCCAGCAGCGAGACGGGACTGCCGAACACTGAAGCTTTCTTT. The encoded protein is CASSETGLPNTEAFF.

The J gene is TRBJ2-7, the V gene TRBV5-1; D possibly uses TRBD1 or TRBD2 (5 bases each). The CDR3 sequence is 15 residues long. The germline CDR1 and CDR2 sequences are SGHRS and YFSETQ. V lost 4 bases and J lost 2, with 16 bases in between. Here the CDR3 reads CASSASRDGPYEQYF. In nucleotides, the CDR3 is TGCGCCAGCAGCGCATCCCGGGACGGTCCCTACGAGCAGTACTTC.

This sequence joins TRBV15 and TRBJ2-7; D gene ambiguous. CDR1 is LNHNV, CDR2 YYDKDF, per germline (reference sequence). This CDR3 has 17 residues. V was cut by 0 bases and J by 2 bases, with 17 bases left in between. The CDR3: CATSRERVRSGAYEQYF. The CDR3 nucleotides are TGTGCCACCAGCAGAGAAAGGGTGAGGTCCGGCGCCTACGAGCAGTACTTC.